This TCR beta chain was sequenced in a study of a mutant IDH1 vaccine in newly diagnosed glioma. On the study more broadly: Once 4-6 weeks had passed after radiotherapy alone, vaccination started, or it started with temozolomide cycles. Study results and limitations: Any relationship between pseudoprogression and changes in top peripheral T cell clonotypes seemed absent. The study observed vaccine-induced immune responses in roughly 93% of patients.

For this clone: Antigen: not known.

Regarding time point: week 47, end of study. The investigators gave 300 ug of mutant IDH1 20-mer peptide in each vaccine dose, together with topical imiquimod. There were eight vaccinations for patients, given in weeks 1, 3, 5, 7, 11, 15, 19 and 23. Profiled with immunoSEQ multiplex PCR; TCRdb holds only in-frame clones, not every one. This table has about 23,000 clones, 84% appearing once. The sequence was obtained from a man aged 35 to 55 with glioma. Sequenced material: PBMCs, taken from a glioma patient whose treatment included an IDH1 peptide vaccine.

CDR3 DNA sequence: TGTGCCAGCAGCACGACTGGCGCATTTAGCAATCAGCCCCAGCATTTT. It encodes CASSTTGAFSNQPQHF. The gene calls are TRBV21-1 and TRBJ1-5. TRBV21-1 represents a pseudogene. The length of the CDR3 is 16 residues.